This T cell receptor (beta chain) was retrieved from a study of blood T cell repertoires in COVID-19. As for the study in general: The origin of the acute and convalescent COVID-19 samples was the United States, Italy and Spain. T cells, B-cell-depleted T cells, or PBMCs supplied cDNA or gDNA.

Per the study methods: Quantification of nucleated cells was approximated via reference gene primer amplification. Profiled with immunoSEQ multiplex PCR; TCRdb holds only in-frame clones, not every one. That table supplies the V and J calls and clone size; D and trimming were determined from the DNA. Of about 160,000 clones listed, about 88% are singletons. This CDR3 comprises 13 residues. The germline gives CDR1 SGDLS, CDR2 YYNGEE. Trimming pared 4 bases from V and 2 bases from J, leaving 10 bases between. The chain links TRBV9 to TRBJ2-7, with a possible D match to TRBD2 (5 bases). The TCR comes from a man aged 35-49 years with acute or convalescent COVID-19. The sequenced sample was peripheral blood. CDR3: CASSPGSAYEQYF. The CDR3 bases are TGTGCCAGCAGCCCTGGTAGCGCCTACGAGCAGTACTTC.